This T cell receptor (beta chain) emerged from a study of tumor and adjacent non-tumor tissue in lung cancer. Three rounds of nested PCR, following a modified ARM-PCR protocol, produced the TCRbeta library. TCRdb re-analysed the multiplex PCR reads in MiXCR, keeping a single row per CDR3 protein. The sample lists around 76,000 distinct CDR3 sequences; just over 75% were seen once. Germline-derived CDR1 and CDR2 are DFQATT and SNEGSKA (reference sequence). The CDR3 runs to 13 residues. Findings of the study overall: In normal lung, the top 100 clones were significantly more dominant than in tumor. Higher tumor TCR diversity was associated with shorter survival. Tumor tissue had significantly higher TCR diversity than normal lung.

On this clonotype: Its matching antigen is unknown. The junction departs from germline at one end; a sequencing error may be responsible.

The template was RNA from unsorted bulk tissue. More than 3 cm separated this lung sample from the edge of the tumor. Chemotherapy-naive patients with new lung cancer underwent thoracic surgery in China, August–late 2014. The chain couples TRBV20-1 to TRBJ2-7; D is unclear. Sequenced input: distant non-tumor lung tissue. The TCR originated in a man between 65 and 80 years old with non-small cell lung cancer. The CDR3 protein is CSGREPHSYEHYF. CDR3 DNA sequence: TGCAGTGGTAGAGAACCCCATTCCTACGAGCACTACTTC.